Sequencing of this T cell receptor beta chain was carried out in a study of regulatory T cells in long-lasting Graves disease. Indicated time point: newly diagnosed GD, antithyroid drugs for less than 3 months. Extracted RNA from PBMCs served as the source of the TCR library. This clonotype was seen repeatedly, ten times or more. Its antigen remains unknown. CDR3-region Arm-PCR and iRepertoire HTBI primers produced the TCR beta libraries. MiXCR, applied by TCRdb to the multiplex PCR reads, yields one record per CDR3 protein. Among some 340,000 distinct CDR3 sequences listed, 12% were seen once. Trimming cost V 4 bases and J 9 bases, with 7 bases left between them. The length of the CDR3 is 11 residues. Germline CDR1 and CDR2: KGHSY and FQNENV. General study results and limits: Owing to a sample size that was small, accuracy may have been reduced.

These data were also filed under a second study, of T cells in Graves' hyperthyroidism and ophthalmopathy. That study adds: The TCR CDR3 first-round RT-PCR relied on the HTBI primer set.

The receptor comes from a woman between 18 and 30 years old with Graves disease. The sample here was peripheral blood mononuclear cells (PBMCs), taken at new diagnosis, from a patient treated with antithyroid drugs. The chain uses TRBV16 and TRBJ1-3; the D gene is possibly TRBD1 (5 bases). The DNA for the CDR3 is TGTGCCAGCAGCCGGGACGGCACCATATATTTT. Translation gives CASSRDGTIYF.